This TCR beta chain was captured in a study of cytomegalovirus exposure and HLA in healthy donors. This table comes from immunoSEQ multiplex PCR, and its TCRdb copy is limited to in-frame clones, with some not included. The sample shows roughly 140,000 clones, around 87% of them seen only once. This CDR3 is built from 16 residues. CDR1 LNHDA and CDR2 SQIVND come from the germline V gene (reference sequence). Trimming removed 1 base from V and 10 bases from J; junction bases left unmatched: 11. The gene calls are TRBV19 and TRBJ2-1; 9 bases agree with TRBD1. The sample consisted of PBMCs. The receptor comes from a man younger than 35 in good health and CMV-seropositive. Here the CDR3 reads CASSIGGTGRHREQFF. In DNA, the CDR3 is TGTGCCAGTAGTATAGGGGGGACAGGGAGGCATCGGGAGCAGTTCTTC.